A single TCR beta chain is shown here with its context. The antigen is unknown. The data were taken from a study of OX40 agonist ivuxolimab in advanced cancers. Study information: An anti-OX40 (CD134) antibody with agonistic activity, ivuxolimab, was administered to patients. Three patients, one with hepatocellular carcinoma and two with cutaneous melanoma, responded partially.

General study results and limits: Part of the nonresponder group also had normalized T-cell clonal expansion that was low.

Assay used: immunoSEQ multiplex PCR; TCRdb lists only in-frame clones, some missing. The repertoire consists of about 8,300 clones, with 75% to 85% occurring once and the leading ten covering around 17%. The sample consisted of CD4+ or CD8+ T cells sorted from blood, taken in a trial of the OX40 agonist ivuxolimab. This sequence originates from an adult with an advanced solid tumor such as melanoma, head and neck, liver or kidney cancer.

The CDR3 protein is CASSYRGFVYEQYF. The CDR3 DNA follows: TGTGCCAGCAGTTACCGGGGGTTCGTATACGAGCAGTACTTC. The chain joins TRBV6-5 to TRBJ2-7; D possibly corresponds to TRBD2 (6 bases). The V end was cut by 2 bases, the J end by 4 bases, with 12 bases between. CDR1 is MNHEY and CDR2 is SVGAGI in the germline V gene. CDR3 length: 14 residues.